Listed below are T cell receptor beta chains from one sample, sequenced in a study of T cell changes during pregnancy in multiple sclerosis. Generated by immunoSEQ multiplex PCR, the TCRdb table keeps only in-frame clones and is missing some. Counted here are roughly 100,000 clones, around 90% occurring once; the ten biggest clones make up 1.6%. The specimen was peripheral blood, collected after pregnancy. These receptors were obtained from a female donor with multiple sclerosis, enrolled in a pregnancy study. Both conserved end residues are part of each CDR3. The D gene is left open where the match is weak. Clone size is given for some rows only: seen once, a few or many times, or a class if the clone is expanded.

V gene	J gene	D gene	CDR3 length	clone size	CDR3 protein	CDR3 DNA
TRBV10-3	TRBJ1-1	TRBD1	14	NA	CAITARGDRTEAFF	TGTGCCATCACCGCCAGGGGGGATAGGACTGAAGCTTTCTTT
TRBV7-6	TRBJ2-1	TRBD2	17	NA	CASSAGLATHSYNEQFF	TGTGCCAGCAGCGCGGGACTAGCGACCCACTCCTACAATGAGCAGTTCTTC
TRBV28	TRBJ1-2	TRBD1	17	NA	CASSLQAGGKGSYGYTF	TGTGCCAGCAGTTTACAGGCAGGGGGCAAAGGGAGCTATGGCTACACCTTC
TRBV6-5	TRBJ2-5	NA	14	NA	CASSYSWTLETQYF	TGTGCCAGCAGTTACTCGTGGACATTAGAGACCCAGTACTTC
TRBV9	TRBJ2-3	NA	14	NA	CASSYIPTGDTQYF	TGTGCCAGCAGCTATATTCCTACCGGGGATACGCAGTATTTT
TRBV15	TRBJ2-7	TRBD2	16	NA	CATSRGAKREGYEQYF	TGTGCCACCAGCAGAGGGGCGAAGCGGGAGGGATACGAGCAGTACTTC
TRBV6-5	TRBJ2-3	NA	15	NA	CASSPLGGIRDTQYF	TGTGCCAGCAGCCCCCTCGGAGGGATCAGAGATACGCAGTATTTT
TRBV5-1	TRBJ2-7	TRBD2	15	NA	CASSLRIAGSYEQYF	TGCGCCAGCAGCTTGAGGATAGCGGGGAGTTACGAGCAGTACTTC
TRBV6-1	TRBJ2-5	TRBD1	15	NA	CASSDRGIRQETQYF	TGTGCCAGCAGTGACAGGGGGATCCGACAAGAGACCCAGTACTTC
TRBV2	TRBJ2-3	TRBD2	14	NA	CASSLAGDTDTQYF	TGTGCCAGCAGCCTAGCGGGGGACACAGATACGCAGTATTTT
TRBV7-6	TRBJ2-3	NA	17	NA	CASSLYSGVRRSDTQYF	TGTGCCAGCAGCTTATATAGCGGCGTAAGGAGGTCAGATACGCAGTATTTT
TRBV25-1	TRBJ1-1	NA	14	NA	CASSAATRETEAFF	TGTGCCAGCAGTGCCGCCACACGGGAGACTGAAGCTTTCTTT
TRBV27	TRBJ1-3	NA	14	NA	CASSLRGSGNTIYF	TGTGCCAGCAGTTTAAGGGGTTCTGGAAACACCATATATTTT
TRBV10-3	TRBJ2-5	NA	14	NA	CAISEVSVQETQYF	TGTGCCATCAGTGAGGTATCCGTACAAGAGACCCAGTACTTC
TRBV5-4	TRBJ2-2	NA	13	NA	CASSRDSGGELFF	TGTGCCAGCAGCCGGGACTCCGGGGGGGAGCTGTTTTTT
TRBV9	TRBJ1-6	NA	15	NA	CASSVGVADLSPLHF	TGTGCCAGCAGCGTAGGTGTCGCGGATCTCTCACCCCTCCACTTT
TRBV10-3	TRBJ2-7	TRBD2	14	NA	CATSGLAGAYEQYF	TGTGCCACTTCAGGACTAGCGGGAGCCTACGAGCAGTACTTC
TRBV6-1	TRBJ2-1	TRBD1	13	NA	CASRVSDRGGQFF	TGTGCCAGCAGGGTCTCTGACAGGGGAGGGCAGTTCTTC
TRBV18	TRBJ1-2	TRBD1	14	once	CASSPPGTGYGYTF	TGTGCCAGCTCACCACCTGGGACAGGATATGGCTACACCTTC
TRBV2	TRBJ1-1	NA	17	NA	CASSEAGGYLMNTEAFF	TGTGCCAGCAGTGAAGCTGGCGGCTACTTAATGAACACTGAAGCTTTCTTT
TRBV6-6	TRBJ2-2	NA	13	NA	CATHGANTGELFF	TGTGCCACCCACGGGGCGAACACCGGGGAGCTGTTTTTT
TRBV7-2	TRBJ2-1	NA	15	NA	CASSWTAVKNNEQFF	TGTGCCAGCTCTTGGACTGCCGTTAAAAACAATGAGCAGTTCTTC
TRBV7-3	TRBJ2-1	NA	15	NA	CASSTTSGLYNEQFF	TGTGCCAGCAGCACAACTAGTGGTCTCTACAATGAGCAGTTCTTC
TRBV10-3	TRBJ2-1	TRBD2	13	NA	CAIGLAGGNEQFF	TGTGCCATCGGGCTAGCGGGAGGCAATGAGCAGTTCTTC
TRBV18	TRBJ2-1	NA	16	NA	CASSPPSPQIYNEQFF	TGTGCCAGCTCACCTCCTAGTCCGCAAATCTACAATGAGCAGTTCTTC
TRBV6-5	TRBJ1-2	NA	14	NA	CASTSSGRGYGYTF	TGTGCCAGCACCTCTTCAGGGCGGGGCTATGGCTACACCTTC
TRBV23-1	TRBJ2-2	TRBD1	15	NA	CASSHTGDNPGELFF	TGCGCCAGCAGCCATACAGGGGATAATCCCGGGGAGCTGTTTTTT
TRBV30	TRBJ2-3	TRBD2	16	NA	CARHSGGARGTDTQYF	TGTGCCCGCCATAGCGGGGGGGCCAGAGGCACAGATACGCAGTATTTT
TRBV6-1	TRBJ2-1	TRBD1	14	NA	CASSEDRGRDEQFF	TGTGCCAGCAGTGAGGACAGGGGTAGAGATGAGCAGTTCTTC
TRBV5-1	TRBJ2-2	TRBD1	15	NA	CATKETGGLTGELFF	TGCGCCACCAAAGAGACAGGGGGCCTGACCGGGGAGCTGTTTTTT
TRBV28	TRBJ1-2	TRBD1	13	NA	CASTTDRNYGYTF	TGTGCCAGCACCACGGACAGGAACTATGGCTACACCTTC
TRBV10-3	TRBJ2-7	TRBD2	13	NA	CASGGLAGYEQYF	TGTGCCTCGGGGGGCCTAGCGGGTTACGAGCAGTACTTC
TRBV28	TRBJ1-5	TRBD1	14	NA	CASRPGTGNQPQHF	TGTGCCAGCAGACCGGGGACAGGCAATCAGCCCCAGCATTTT
TRBV28	TRBJ2-7	NA	12	NA	CASKDSLYEQYF	TGTGCCAGCAAAGACTCACTCTACGAGCAGTACTTC
TRBV5-1	TRBJ1-6	NA	17	NA	CASSEGSGRRDNSPLHF	TGCGCCAGCAGCGAGGGGTCGGGGCGGAGGGATAATTCACCCCTCCACTTT
TRBV7-2	TRBJ2-2	TRBD1	14	NA	CASKDRGMGGELFF	TGTGCCAGCAAAGACAGGGGGATGGGCGGGGAGCTGTTTTTT
TRBV28	TRBJ2-7	NA	12	NA	CASSFSTSEQYF	TGTGCCAGCAGTTTCTCTACGAGTGAGCAGTACTTC
TRBV6-1	TRBJ2-7	NA	14	NA	CASSELRALGEQYF	TGTGCCAGCAGTGAACTGAGGGCCTTGGGGGAGCAGTACTTC
TRBV28	TRBJ2-2	TRBD2	17	NA	CASSSRWEGRLSGELFF	TGTGCCAGCAGTTCGCGTTGGGAGGGACGGCTTTCCGGGGAGCTGTTTTTT
TRBV28	TRBJ1-2	TRBD1	13	NA	CASRTGGNYGYTF	TGTGCCAGCAGGACAGGGGGGAACTATGGCTACACCTTC
TRBV27	TRBJ1-2	NA	14	NA	CASGVQGRPGGYTF	TGTGCCAGTGGGGTACAGGGTAGGCCGGGGGGCTACACCTTC
TRBV15	TRBJ2-7	NA	15	NA	CATSRERTGRYEQYF	TGTGCCACCAGCAGAGAGAGGACTGGTCGATACGAGCAGTACTTC
TRBV11-2	TRBJ1-2	NA	14	NA	CASSLNPLNYGYTF	TGTGCCAGCAGCTTAAACCCACTTAACTATGGCTACACCTTC
TRBV28	TRBJ1-2	NA	13	once	CASSGSSIYGYTF	TGTGCCAGCAGTGGCAGTTCAATCTATGGCTACACCTTC
TRBV11-3	TRBJ1-5	TRBD1	17	NA	CASSSSGQDYSNQPQHF	TGTGCCAGCAGCTCATCTGGACAGGACTATAGCAATCAGCCCCAGCATTTT
TRBV10-1	TRBJ2-1	NA	13	NA	CASSGIGRNEQFF	TGCGCCAGCAGTGGGATAGGGAGAAATGAGCAGTTCTTC
TRBV6-1	TRBJ2-2	TRBD2	14	NA	CASRALAATGELFF	TGTGCCAGCAGGGCTCTAGCGGCCACCGGGGAGCTGTTTTTT